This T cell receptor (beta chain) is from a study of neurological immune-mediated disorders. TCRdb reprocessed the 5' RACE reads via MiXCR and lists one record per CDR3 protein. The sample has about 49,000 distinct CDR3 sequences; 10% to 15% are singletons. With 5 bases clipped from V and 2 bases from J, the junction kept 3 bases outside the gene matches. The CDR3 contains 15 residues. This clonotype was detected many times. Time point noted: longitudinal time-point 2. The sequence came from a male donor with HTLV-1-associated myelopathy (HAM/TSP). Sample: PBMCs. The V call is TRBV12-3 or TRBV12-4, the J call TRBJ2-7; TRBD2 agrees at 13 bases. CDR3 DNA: TGTGCCAGCAGTAGACTAGCGGGGGGCACCTACGAGCAGTACTTC. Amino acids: CASSRLAGGTYEQYF.